The following is a T cell receptor (beta chain) sequence with its context. These data are taken from a study of T cells in women clearing cervical HPV infection. This table comes from immunoSEQ multiplex PCR, and its TCRdb copy is limited to in-frame clones, with some not included. Its listing shows under 50,000 clones. The sequence came from a woman between 18 and 70 years old with a cervical HPV16 infection that either progressed to CIN3+ or cleared (not recorded which). Material: blood buffy coat.

CDR3 loop: CASGSGTGVSPLHF. CDR3 DNA, as far as it was read: TGTGCCAGCGGATCCGGGACAGGGGTTTCACCC. The chain carries TRBV5-5 and TRBJ1-6; 10 bases line up with TRBD1. The read is 3 residues too short to cover the CDR3 end, so that end is filled in from the germline J gene. V lost 7 bases and J lost 9; bases outside the gene matches: 7. This CDR3 spans 14 amino acids. From germline, CDR1 is SGHKS and CDR2 YYEKEE (reference sequence).